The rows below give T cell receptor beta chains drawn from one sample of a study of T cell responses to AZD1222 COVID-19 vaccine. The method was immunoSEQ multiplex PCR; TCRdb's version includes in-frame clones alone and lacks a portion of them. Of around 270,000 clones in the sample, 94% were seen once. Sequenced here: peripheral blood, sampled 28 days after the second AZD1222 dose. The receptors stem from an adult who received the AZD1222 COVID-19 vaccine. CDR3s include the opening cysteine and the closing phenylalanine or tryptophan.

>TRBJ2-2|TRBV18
CASSPRGVALTGELFF
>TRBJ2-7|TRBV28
CASSTPGRYEQYF
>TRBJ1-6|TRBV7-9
CASSIQDGNSPLHF
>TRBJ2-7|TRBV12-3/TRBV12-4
CASSFLGEQYF
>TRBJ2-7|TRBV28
CAIDASGDFSSYEQYF
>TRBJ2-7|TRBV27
CASIGRAGTAYEQYF
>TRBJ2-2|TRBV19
CASSTRDSSGELFF
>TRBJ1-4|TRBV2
CASSARTLNEKLFF
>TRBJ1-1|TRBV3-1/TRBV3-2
CASSQGRNTEAFF
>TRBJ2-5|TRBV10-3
CAISESAEETQYF
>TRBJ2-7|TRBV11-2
CASSLTGAGYEQYF
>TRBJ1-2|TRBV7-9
CASSPTLSGYTF
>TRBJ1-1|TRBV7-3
CASSWVVGTEAFF
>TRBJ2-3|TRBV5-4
CASSSPAGNFTDTQYF
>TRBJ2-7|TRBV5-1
CASSPSSSSYEQYF
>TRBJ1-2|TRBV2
CASRTYGYTF
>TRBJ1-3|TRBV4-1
CASSQRQDTNTIYF
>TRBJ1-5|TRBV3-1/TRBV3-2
CASSQDRFEPQHF
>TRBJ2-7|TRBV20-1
CSAGGQGKQYF
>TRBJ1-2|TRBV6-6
CACSPTQGAHGYTF
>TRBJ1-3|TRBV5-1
CASSLEMTGNTIYF
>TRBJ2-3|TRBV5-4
CASSLDSASDTQYF
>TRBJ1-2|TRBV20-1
CSPQGYTF
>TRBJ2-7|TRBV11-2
CASSSLQTGYEQYF
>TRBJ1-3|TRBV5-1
CASSEMTGVGNTIYF
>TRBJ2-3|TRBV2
CASRWTGTSTDTQYF
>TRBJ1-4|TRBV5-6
CASSLADAANEKLFF
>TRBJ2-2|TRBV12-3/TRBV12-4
CASSLQENGELFF
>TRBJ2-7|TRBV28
CASSLLAGTSYEQYF
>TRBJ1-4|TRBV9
CASSVGDRNQKLFF
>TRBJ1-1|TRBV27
CASSGGQGNTEAFF
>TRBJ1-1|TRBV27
CASSLSRGANTEAFF
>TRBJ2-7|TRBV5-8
CASSSGQGGEQYF
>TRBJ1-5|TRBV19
CASSRETGRDQPQHF
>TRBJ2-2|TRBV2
CASTPRGGTGELFF
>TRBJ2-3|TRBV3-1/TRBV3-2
CASRGRDTQYF
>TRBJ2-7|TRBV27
CASTADVRRSEQYF